The rows below give T cell receptor beta chains drawn from one sample of a study of CD8+ T cells in alopecia areata. Profiled with immunoSEQ multiplex PCR; TCRdb holds only in-frame clones, not every one. Here the sample spans 65,000 to 95,000 clones, 51% being singletons. Sequenced input: NKG2D-high CD8+ T cells sorted from blood. These TCRs come from a human donor with alopecia areata. CDR3s include the opening cysteine and the closing phenylalanine or tryptophan. The D gene is left open where the match is weak. Size is omitted from some rows. Given values are once, few, many or a class for expanded clones.

TRBV30	NA	TRBJ2-4	NA	CAWSFDEGEAKNIQYF	TGTGCCTGGAGCTTTGATGAGGGGGAAGCCAAAAACATTCAGTACTTC
TRBV2	NA	TRBJ1-5	TRBD1	CASSDEGTGASNQPQHF	TGTGCCAGCAGTGATGAAGGAACAGGGGCTAGCAATCAGCCCCAGCATTTT
TRBV29-1	NA	TRBJ1-6	TRBD1	CSVGTVNNSPLHF	TGCAGCGTCGGGACAGTAAATAATTCACCCCTCCACTTT
TRBV6-5	few	TRBJ1-5	NA	CASSPGDSNQPQHF	TGTGCCAGCAGTCCGGGCGATAGCAATCAGCCCCAGCATTTT
TRBV23-1	NA	TRBJ1-1	NA	CASKKPQGQHPEAFF	TGCGCCAGCAAGAAACCCCAAGGGCAACACCCCGAAGCTTTCTTT
TRBV5-1	NA	TRBJ1-2	NA	CASSLESRSYTF	TGCGCCAGCAGCTTGGAGTCGAGGAGCTACACCTTC
TRBV7-9	few	TRBJ2-7	NA	CASSFGSGADEQYF	TGTGCCAGCAGCTTCGGGTCAGGGGCCGACGAGCAGTACTTC
TRBV30	NA	TRBJ2-3	TRBD1	CAWERDSSTDTQYF	TGTGCCTGGGAACGGGACAGTAGCACAGATACGCAGTATTTT
TRBV7-9	few	TRBJ1-6	TRBD1	CASSIRTGEGSPLHF	TGTGCCAGCAGCATTAGGACAGGGGAAGGTTCACCCCTCCACTTT
TRBV27	NA	TRBJ2-7	TRBD2	CASSTRTSREQYF	TGTGCCAGCAGTACCCGGACTAGCCGCGAGCAGTACTTC
TRBV11-2	NA	TRBJ2-7	TRBD2	CASSFSGRASYEQYF	TGTGCCAGCAGCTTTAGCGGGAGGGCCTCCTACGAGCAGTACTTC
TRBV29-1	few	TRBJ1-2	NA	CSAPWPGDNYGYTF	TGCAGCGCTCCTTGGCCAGGGGATAACTATGGCTACACCTTC
TRBV20-1	NA	TRBJ2-1	NA	CSATLGNEQFF	TGCAGTGCTACCCTGGGAAATGAGCAGTTCTTC
TRBV14	NA	TRBJ2-1	NA	CASSQGSNEQFF	TGTGCCAGCAGCCAAGGCAGCAATGAGCAGTTCTTC
TRBV25-1	few	TRBJ2-7	TRBD1	CASKGTGRDEQYF	TGTGCCAGCAAAGGGACAGGGCGGGACGAGCAGTACTTC
TRBV5-6	NA	TRBJ2-7	NA	CASSFGGAEQYF	TGTGCCAGCAGCTTTGGGGGGGCCGAGCAGTACTTC
TRBV29-1	NA	TRBJ2-2	NA	CSVGVSQPGELFF	TGCAGCGTTGGCGTCAGCCAACCCGGGGAGCTGTTTTTT
TRBV7-9	NA	TRBJ2-7	TRBD1	CASSPGQGVSEQYF	TGTGCCAGCAGCCCAGGACAGGGGGTCTCCGAGCAGTACTTC
TRBV4-1	NA	TRBJ2-3	NA	CASSQVQGPGTDTQYF	TGCGCCAGCAGCCAAGTTCAGGGACCAGGCACAGATACGCAGTATTTT
TRBV30	NA	TRBJ2-7	TRBD2	CAWSAGLAVYEQYF	TGTGCCTGGAGTGCAGGACTAGCGGTCTACGAGCAGTACTTC
TRBV7-9	few	TRBJ2-1	TRBD1	CASSFPDRGLLEQFF	TGTGCCAGCAGCTTCCCGGACAGGGGCCTCCTAGAGCAGTTCTTC
TRBV7-2	once	TRBJ2-5	NA	CASSYGGMQETQYF	TGTGCCAGCAGTTACGGGGGAATGCAAGAGACCCAGTACTTC
TRBV7-9	NA	TRBJ2-5	NA	CASSPGQFRETQYF	TGTGCCAGCAGCCCAGGACAGTTTCGGGAGACCCAGTACTTC
TRBV27	NA	TRBJ1-2	TRBD1	CASSPKRTGWGYTF	TGTGCCAGCAGTCCCAAAAGGACAGGGTGGGGCTACACCTTC
TRBV2	few	TRBJ2-7	NA	CASKEESYEQYF	TGTGCCAGCAAGGAGGAATCCTACGAGCAGTACTTC
TRBV28	NA	TRBJ2-7	TRBD1	CASSLAQGQLEQYF	TGTGCCAGCAGTTTAGCACAGGGACAGCTCGAGCAGTACTTC
TRBV4-1	few	TRBJ1-2	NA	CASSGGLGGYTF	TGCGCCAGCAGTGGGGGGCTAGGTGGCTACACCTTC
TRBV2	NA	TRBJ2-1	TRBD2	CASSSSGSTNEQFF	TGTGCCAGCAGTTCTAGCGGGAGCACCAATGAGCAGTTCTTC
TRBV9	NA	TRBJ2-3	NA	CASSVEGSVIDTQYF	TGTGCCAGCAGCGTAGAGGGCTCCGTAATTGATACGCAGTATTTT
TRBV5-1	few	TRBJ2-1	NA	CASSWTPGNEQFF	TGCGCCAGCAGCTGGACCCCAGGCAATGAGCAGTTCTTC
TRBV30	NA	TRBJ2-5	NA	CAWGFGSGKETQYF	TGTGCCTGGGGCTTCGGAAGCGGAAAAGAGACCCAGTACTTC
TRBV7-9	few	TRBJ2-1	TRBD2	CASSPVGGRYVDEQFF	TGTGCCAGCAGCCCAGTTGGCGGGAGGTACGTCGATGAGCAGTTCTTC
TRBV19	few	TRBJ2-4	TRBD1	CASSMRQGGTKNIQYF	TGTGCCAGTAGTATGCGACAGGGGGGGACCAAAAACATTCAGTACTTC
TRBV30	NA	TRBJ2-2	NA	CAWSVGRDTGELFF	TGTGCCTGGAGTGTAGGCAGGGACACCGGGGAGCTGTTTTTT
TRBV29-1	NA	TRBJ1-1	TRBD1	CSDHQGGTEAFF	TGCAGCGATCATCAGGGGGGCACTGAAGCTTTCTTT
TRBV4-1	NA	TRBJ2-1	NA	CASSQGPPNEQFF	TGCGCCAGCAGCCAGGGACCCCCCAATGAGCAGTTCTTC
TRBV29-1	NA	TRBJ2-2	NA	CSAEPGDTGELFF	TGCAGCGCAGAGCCGGGGGACACCGGGGAGCTGTTTTTT